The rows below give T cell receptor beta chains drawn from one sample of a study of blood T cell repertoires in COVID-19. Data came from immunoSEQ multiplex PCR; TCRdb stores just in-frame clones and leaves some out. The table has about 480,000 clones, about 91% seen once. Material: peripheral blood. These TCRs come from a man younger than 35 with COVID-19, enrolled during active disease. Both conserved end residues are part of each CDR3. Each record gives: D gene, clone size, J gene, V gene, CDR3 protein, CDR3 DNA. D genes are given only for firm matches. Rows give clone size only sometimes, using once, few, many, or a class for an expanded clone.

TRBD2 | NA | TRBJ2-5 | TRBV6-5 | CASQRGRGETQYF | TGTGCCAGTCAGCGGGGAAGGGGAGAGACCCAGTACTTC
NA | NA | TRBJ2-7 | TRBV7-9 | CASILSVGDHEQYF | TGTGCCAGCATCCTTTCGGTGGGCGACCACGAGCAGTACTTC
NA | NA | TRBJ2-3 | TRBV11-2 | CASSFWEATDTQYF | TGTGCCAGCAGCTTTTGGGAGGCCACAGATACGCAGTATTTT
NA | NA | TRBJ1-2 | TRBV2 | CASSARTDANYGYTF | TGTGCCAGCAGTGCCCGGACAGACGCTAACTATGGCTACACCTTC
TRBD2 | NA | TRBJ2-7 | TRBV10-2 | CASSESPSGPYEQYF | TGCGCCAGCAGTGAGTCGCCTAGCGGTCCCTACGAGCAGTACTTC
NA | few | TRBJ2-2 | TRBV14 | CASSQDRSPLELFF | TGTGCCAGCAGCCAAGACAGGTCCCCTCTGGAGCTGTTTTTT
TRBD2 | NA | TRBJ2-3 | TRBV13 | CASSPREGASGGSISTDTQYF | TGTGCCAGCAGCCCCCGGGAGGGGGCTAGCGGGGGGTCGATTAGCACAGATACGCAGTATTTT
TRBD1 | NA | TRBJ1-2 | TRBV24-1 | CATSDSKGGEVGYTF | TGTGCCACCAGTGATTCGAAAGGGGGCGAAGTGGGCTACACCTTC
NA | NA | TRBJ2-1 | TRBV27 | CASKSGEGSYNEQFF | TGTGCCAGCAAGTCCGGAGAGGGCTCCTACAATGAGCAGTTCTTC
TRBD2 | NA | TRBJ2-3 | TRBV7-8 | CASSLKYLAGGTDTQYF | TGTGCCAGCAGCTTAAAGTACCTAGCGGGGGGAACAGATACGCAGTATTTT
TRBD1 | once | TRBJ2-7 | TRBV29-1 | CSAKTGPEQYF | TGCAGCGCAAAGACAGGGCCCGAGCAGTACTTC
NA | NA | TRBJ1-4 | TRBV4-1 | CASSQVRGPSGPNEKLFF | TGCGCCAGCAGCCAAGTCAGGGGCCCCTCGGGGCCTAATGAAAAACTGTTTTTT